Following are 31 T cell receptor beta chains from one sample sequenced in a study of CD8+ T cells in alopecia areata. After isolation, RNA underwent reverse transcription to generate cDNA as the sequencing template. The repertoire was sequenced with immunoSEQ multiplex PCR; TCRdb's copy has only in-frame clones and lacks some. The sample has about 210,000 clones; more than 60% are singletons. As for treatment: oral pan-JAK inhibitor, 5-10 mg twice daily. The sequences come from CD4+ T cells sorted from blood, collected at week 44, from a patient treated with tofacitinib. Receptors originate from a human donor with alopecia areata.

This chain uses TRBV29-1 with TRBJ2-3; 9 bases match TRBD2. J gave up 3 bases and V 4 bases, and 11 bases lay outside the gene matches. The CDR3 runs to 16 residues. Germline CDR1 is SQVTM and CDR2 is ANQGSEA. The CDR3 DNA is TGCAGCGTTGTTGCGGGGGGGGCCCATCGTACAGATACGCAGTATTTT. As protein: CSVVAGGAHRTDTQYF.

This clone came up once. The CDR3 nucleotides are TGTGCCAGCAGCGATCCGTCCGCGGGCTACGAGCAGTACTTC. This encodes CASSDPSAGYEQYF. This chain connects TRBV7-9 to TRBJ2-7; perhaps TRBD2 as D (5 bases). Germline-derived CDR1 and CDR2 are SEHNR and FQNEAQ (reference sequence). Trimming cost V 5 bases and J 3 bases, with 14 bases left between them. The CDR3 totals 14 residues.

The chain links TRBV4-1 to TRBJ1-4; a possible D gene is TRBD1 (5 bases). The ends were cut back, 3 bases at V and 6 bases at J, with 14 bases in the middle. Germline V gene lookup returns CDR1 MGHRA and CDR2 YSYEKL. The CDR3 consists of 15 residues. CDR3 protein: CASSHYGGGDEKLFF. The CDR3 region has the DNA TGCGCCAGCAGCCATTATGGGGGTGGAGATGAAAAACTGTTTTTT.

The rearrangement links TRBV2 to TRBJ1-4, with 10 bases that match TRBD1. Per the germline V gene, CDR1 is SNHLY and CDR2 is FYNNEI. V lost 6 bases, J lost 8 bases, and 9 bases stayed unmatched. This CDR3 spans 15 amino acids. The CDR3 loop reads CASRETGGVEEKLFF. The CDR3 nucleotides are TGTGCCAGCAGAGAGACAGGGGGCGTGGAGGAAAAACTGTTTTTT.

The J gene is TRBJ2-1, the V gene TRBV18; D perhaps matches TRBD2 (5 bases). CDR3 length: 15 amino acids. Germline V lookup: CDR1 KGHSH, CDR2 LQKENI. Trimming pared 1 base from V and 6 bases from J, leaving 13 bases between. This CDR3 is CASSPQSARANEQFF. In DNA, the CDR3 is TGTGCCAGCTCACCACAAAGCGCGAGGGCCAATGAGCAGTTCTTC.

The chain combines TRBV6-5 with TRBJ2-3; D possibly uses TRBD1 or TRBD2 (5 bases each). V was pared by 2 bases and J by 2 bases, with 11 bases between. This CDR3 is built from 15 residues. The germline V gene has CDR1 MNHEY and CDR2 SVGAGI. CDR3 region: CASSYGSGTTDTQYF. The DNA of the CDR3 is TGTGCCAGCAGTTACGGTTCGGGGACCACAGATACGCAGTATTTT.

The chain has TRBV27 and TRBJ1-2, with TRBD1 matching 8 bases. Per the germline V gene, CDR1 is MNHEY and CDR2 is SMNVEV (reference sequence). V shed 0 bases and J 7 bases; nucleotides not matched to a gene: 10. The CDR3 is 16 amino acids. CDR3 residues: CASSLSPGQAGTGYTF. CDR3 DNA: TGTGCCAGCAGTTTATCACCGGGACAGGCAGGGACTGGCTACACCTTC.

This clone has a handful of counts. The junction departs from the called germline gene at one end, perhaps through a read error. For the CDR3, the DNA is TGCAGCATTGAAAGGACCCACCTGGGTGAGCAGTTCTTC. Amino acid sequence: CSIERTHLGEQFF. The V call is TRBV29-1, the J call TRBJ2-1; D unclear. CDR1 and CDR2 (germline): SQVTM, ANQGSEA. The CDR3 spans 13 residues.

This clone came up a few times. The junction does not match germline at one end; this may be a read error. The chain has TRBV4-3 and TRBJ2-5; D gene ambiguous. Looked up from germline, CDR1 is LGHNA and CDR2 is YSLEER. The CDR3 spans 13 residues. The CDR3 nucleotides are TGCGCCAGCAGCCAAGCCTACCAAGAGGCCCAGTACTTC. Encoded protein: CASSQAYQEAQYF.

Note on this clone: At one of its ends the junction is not consistent with the germline gene, which may arise from a read error. The chain is built from TRBV13 and TRBJ1-1; the D gene is possibly TRBD1 (5 bases). Germline CDR1 is PRHDT and CDR2 is FYEKMQ (reference sequence). The CDR3 length is 11 residues. CDR3 sequence reads: CASTNQRGLTF. In DNA form, the CDR3 reads TGTGCCAGCACCAACCAACGGGGCCTAACTTTT.

This clone was detected a few times. V and J are TRBV5-4 and TRBJ2-1, with TRBD1 matching 8 bases. Germline values: CDR1 SGHNT, CDR2 YYREEE (reference sequence). The CDR3 contains 16 residues. Trimming cost V 4 bases and J 7 bases; bases outside gene matches: 13. DNA for the CDR3: TGTGCCAGCAGCCCCGGGACAGGCGGTTTTAAGAATGAGCAGTTCTTC. This translates into CASSPGTGGFKNEQFF.

This clone was observed a single time. The chain is built from TRBV5-6 and TRBJ1-1; no definite D call. V was cut by 2 bases and J by 8 bases, with 10 bases left in between. The germline gives CDR1 SGHDT, CDR2 YYEEEE. The CDR3 is 12 residues long. CDR3 nucleotides: TGTGCCAGCAGCTTTAACGGGGTGGAAGCTTTCTTT. Amino acid sequence: CASSFNGVEAFF.

CDR3 protein: CASSRPLGGTEAFF. CDR3 nucleotides: TGTGCCAGCAGTCGACCACTTGGGGGAACTGAAGCTTTCTTT. The V and J genes are TRBV6-5 and TRBJ1-1; perhaps TRBD1 as D (5 bases). V lost 5 bases, J lost 5 bases, and 15 bases lay in between. CDR3 length equals 14 residues. Germline V CDR1 and CDR2: MNHEY, SVGAGI.

V and J are TRBV9 and TRBJ2-6, with TRBD1 identical over 9 bases. After removal of 2 bases from V and 2 bases from J, the junction contained 5 bases not matched to a gene. The CDR3 runs to 17 residues. CDR1 is SGDLS, CDR2 YYNGEE, per germline. CDR3 nucleotides: TGTGCCAGCAGCGTCCGGGACAGGGAACCTGGGGCCAACGTCCTGACTTTC. As protein: CASSVRDREPGANVLTF.

The chain recombines TRBV19 with TRBJ1-6; D is possibly TRBD1 (5 bases). Germline V lookup: CDR1 LNHDA, CDR2 SQIVND (reference sequence). This CDR3 spans 15 amino acids. Trimming pared 2 bases from V and 7 bases from J, leaving 12 bases between. The CDR3 reads CASSISQVINSPLHF. The CDR3 nucleotides read TGTGCCAGTAGTATATCACAGGTGATCAATTCACCCCTCCACTTT.

The rearrangement links TRBV5-1 to TRBJ1-6; TRBD1 might be the D (6 bases). This CDR3 has 13 amino acids. The ends were cut back, 3 bases at V and 14 bases at J, with 15 bases in the middle. Germline V gene sequence: CDR1 SGHRS, CDR2 YFSETQ. The DNA for the CDR3 is TGCGCCAGCAGCTCGGGGGCCGACAGTTCCCTCCACTTT. Translating it yields CASSSGADSSLHF.

This clone showed up many times. The same CDR3 arises from other DNA sequences in this sample as well. The chain employs TRBV5-1 and TRBJ1-6; unclear D gene. This CDR3 contains 12 residues. Germline V gives CDR1 SGHRS, CDR2 YFSETQ. Trimming shortened V by 1 base and J by 5 bases, and 1 base separated the two germline ends. CDR3 in DNA: TGCGCCAGCAGCTTGAATAATTCACCCCTCCACTTT. It encodes CASSLNNSPLHF.

The chain is built from TRBV2 and TRBJ1-4; no firm D call. The CDR3 runs to 13 residues. Germline CDR1 and CDR2: SNHLY and FYNNEI. V lost 6 bases to trimming and J lost 7 bases, with 12 bases between them. In DNA, the CDR3 is TGTGCCAGCAGAGGAGAGTTTTTTGAAAAACTGTTTTTT. This gives the protein CASRGEFFEKLFF. The whole variable domain, remainder taken from reference TRBV2 and TRBJ1-4, is EPEVTQTPSHQVTQMGQEVILRCVPISNHLYFYWYRQILGQKVEFLVSFYNNEISEKSEIFDDQFSVERPDGSNFTLKIRSTKLEDSAMYFCASRGEFFEKLFFGSGTQLSVL.

This chain links TRBV5-1 with TRBJ2-2, with D tentatively TRBD1 or TRBD2 (5 bases each). The CDR3 has 15 residues. Trimming removed 5 bases from V and 6 bases from J, with 17 bases in between. Germline assignment: CDR1 SGHRS and CDR2 YFSETQ. The CDR3: CASSPGAGKAGELFF. The CDR3 DNA reads TGCGCCAGCAGTCCCGGGGCAGGGAAGGCCGGGGAGCTGTTTTTT.

The chain is built from TRBV29-1 and TRBJ2-7; perhaps D is TRBD1 or TRBD2 (7 bases each). V was shortened by 7 bases and J by 4 bases, with 17 bases between the two germline ends. The CDR3 runs to 13 residues. CDR1 is SQVTM and CDR2 is ANQGSEA in the germline V gene. This CDR3 is CSARQGGTYEQYF. The CDR3 nucleotides are TGCAGCGCAAGACAGGGAGGGACTTACGAGCAGTACTTC.

The chain is built from TRBV29-1 and TRBJ1-1, with D hard to call. The CDR3 sequence is 14 residues long. The germline V gene has CDR1 SQVTM and CDR2 ANQGSEA. The germline V and J ends were trimmed by 7 bases and 3 bases, with 18 bases remaining between them. This chain's CDR3 is CSGRPGSEHTEAFF. CDR3 DNA: TGCAGCGGCCGGCCCGGGTCGGAGCACACTGAAGCTTTCTTT. Drawing the rest from reference TRBV29-1 and TRBJ1-1, the complete variable domain is SAVISQKPSRDICQRGTSLTIQCQVDSQVTMMFWYRQQPGQSLTLIATANQGSEATYESGFVIDKFPISRPNLTFSTLTVSNMSPEDSSIYLCSGRPGSEHTEAFFGQGTRLTVV.

V usage is TRBV7-6 and J usage is TRBJ2-5; perhaps TRBD1 as D (5 bases). The V gene's germline CDR1 is SGHVS and CDR2 FNYEAQ. CDR3 length: 12 amino acids. Trimming pared 4 bases from V and 4 bases from J, leaving 7 bases between. The CDR3 bases are TGTGCCAGCAGCTCACAGGCAGAGACCCAGTACTTC. Its protein is CASSSQAETQYF.

This rearrangement joins TRBV4-2 to TRBJ2-7, with D hard to call. The CDR3 contains 13 residues. Trimming left V 0 bases short and J 3 bases short, with 6 bases between. Germline loops: CDR1 LGHNA, CDR2 YNFKEQ. The CDR3 region has the DNA TGTGCCAGCAGCCAAGACTATAACTACGAGCAGTACTTC. Translated: CASSQDYNYEQYF.

V gene TRBV30 combines with J gene TRBJ2-2; TRBD1 or TRBD2 may be the D gene (5 bases each). V gave up 0 bases and J gave up 6 bases, with 11 bases separating them. Germline assignment: CDR1 GTSNPN and CDR2 SVGIG (reference sequence). The CDR3 contains 14 residues. CDR3 loop: CAWSVQLGPGELFF. CDR3 coding DNA: TGTGCCTGGAGTGTACAGTTGGGACCCGGGGAGCTGTTTTTT. The entire variable domain, with the rest obtained from reference TRBV30 and TRBJ2-2, is as follows: SQTIHQWPATLVQPVGSPLSLECTVEGTSNPNLYWYRQAAGRGLQLLFYSVGIGQISSEVPQNLSASRPQDRQFILSSKKLLLSDSGFYLCAWSVQLGPGELFFGEGSRLTVL.

The rearrangement joins TRBV12-5 to TRBJ2-2; the D is unclear. In germline, CDR1 is LGHNT, CDR2 FRNRAP. Trimming cost V 2 bases and J 0 bases, with 10 bases left between them. The CDR3 contains 16 residues. In DNA, the CDR3 is TGTGCTAGTGGTTTGATTCTGGGGTCGAACACCGGGGAGCTGTTTTTT. It encodes CASGLILGSNTGELFF.

The V gene is TRBV9, the J gene TRBJ1-5; D is ambiguous. Germline-derived CDR1 and CDR2 are SGDLS and YYNGEE. With 4 bases removed from V and 6 bases from J, the gap between germline ends came to 11 bases. The CDR3 covers 13 residues. DNA of the CDR3: TGTGCCAGCAGCCAAGAGGAGGGTCAGCCCCAGCATTTT. The encoded protein is CASSQEEGQPQHF.

The gene calls are TRBV7-2 and TRBJ1-2; D possibly corresponds to TRBD1 (6 bases). CDR1 and CDR2 from the germline V gene are SGHTA and FQGNSA. V was trimmed by 5 bases and J by 8 bases, leaving 18 bases between them. This CDR3 comprises 14 residues. The CDR3 sequence is CASSPEGVFRGYTF. The CDR3 DNA follows: TGTGCCAGCAGCCCCGAGGGGGTCTTCAGAGGCTACACCTTC.

The rearrangement joins TRBV14 to TRBJ1-1; 8 bases are shared with TRBD1. The CDR3 contains 17 residues. The germline gives CDR1 SGHDN, CDR2 FVKESK. The junction had 17 bases not matched to a gene; V was cut back by 6 bases and J by 5 bases. In DNA form, the CDR3 reads TGTGCCAGCAGAGCAGGACAGGGAGGTCTTCGGGGGACTGAAGCTTTCTTT. Its translation: CASRAGQGGLRGTEAFF.

In this sample, this clone turned up once. V and J are TRBV2 and TRBJ2-5, with TRBD1 matching over 9 bases. The germline CDR1 and CDR2 sequences are SNHLY and FYNNEI. V was pared by 8 bases and J by 4 bases, with 11 bases of the junction left unmatched. The CDR3 runs to 15 residues. CDR3 sequence: CASGKGTGYGETQYF. For the CDR3, the DNA is TGTGCCAGCGGGAAAGGGACAGGGTACGGAGAGACCCAGTACTTC.

This chain connects TRBV29-1 to TRBJ1-1; D unclear. Trimming pared 4 bases from V and 4 bases from J, leaving 10 bases between. Germline CDR1 SQVTM, CDR2 ANQGSEA. This CDR3 is 12 amino acids long. CDR3 sequence: CSVASLATEAFF. CDR3 DNA: TGCAGCGTTGCCTCTTTGGCCACTGAAGCTTTCTTT.

The chain joins TRBV2 to TRBJ2-5; perhaps TRBD2 as D (5 bases). V lost 4 bases and J 5 bases, leaving 14 bases between the germline ends. The germline V gene has CDR1 SNHLY and CDR2 FYNNEI. CDR3 length equals 14 residues. Here the CDR3 DNA reads TGTGCCAGCAGTGTACTAGGAGGTTCGGAGACCCAGTACTTC. This encodes CASSVLGGSETQYF.